The 28 T cell receptor beta chains listed next were all sequenced from one sample in a study of early T cells in non-severe SARS-CoV-2 infection. TCRdb itself ran the 5' RACE reads through MiXCR, one entry per CDR3 protein. The table records around 28,000 distinct CDR3 sequences, 4% to 4.5% of them present only once. Sequencing was carried out using whole blood. These receptors were obtained from an adult who was a healthcare worker with PCR-confirmed SARS-CoV-2 infection or an uninfected control (not recorded which).

In this sample, this clonotype turned up many times. The chain combines TRBV29-1 with TRBJ2-3; TRBD1 aligns across 9 bases. The CDR3 spans 11 residues. V dropped 8 bases and J dropped 4; count of bases not matched to a gene: 1. The germline gives CDR1 SQVTM, CDR2 ANQGSEA. CDR3 in amino acids: CSWTGADTQYF. The CDR3 nucleotides are TGCAGCTGGACAGGGGCAGATACGCAGTATTTT.

This clonotype was counted at least ten times. The CDR3 coding sequence is TGTGCCGTCGGCCAGACCTACGAGCAGTACTTC. It yields the protein CAVGQTYEQYF. The chain employs TRBV6-2 or TRBV6-3 and TRBJ2-7; no definite D call. V shed 11 bases and J shed 2 bases, with 10 bases lying between them. CDR1 MNHEY and CDR2 SVGEGT come from the germline V gene. The CDR3 consists of 11 residues.

This clonotype was recorded many times. The rearrangement links TRBV2 to TRBJ2-7; 13 positions match TRBD2. With 6 bases clipped from V and 6 bases from J, the junction kept 8 bases outside the gene matches. The length of the CDR3 is 15 residues. Germline lookup yields CDR1 SNHLY and CDR2 FYNNEI. CDR3 in amino acids: CASRPRTSGSSEQYF. CDR3 DNA: TGTGCCAGCAGACCCCGGACTAGCGGGAGTAGCGAGCAGTACTTC.

This clonotype was picked up a small number of times. The V call is TRBV2, the J call TRBJ1-1; perhaps TRBD1 as D (6 bases). V lost 4 bases to trimming and J lost 3 bases, with 12 bases between them. The CDR3 runs to 14 residues. Per the germline V gene, CDR1 is SNHLY and CDR2 is FYNNEI. CDR3 sequence: CASSGEDSYTEAFF. The CDR3 DNA reads as TGTGCCAGCAGTGGAGAGGACAGTTACACTGAAGCTTTCTTT.

This clonotype was counted at least ten times. The chain combines TRBV19 with TRBJ2-7, with D possibly being TRBD1 or TRBD2 (6 bases each). The CDR3 is 14 amino acids. Germline V gene sequence: CDR1 LNHDA, CDR2 SQIVND (reference sequence). V was shortened by 5 bases and J by 3 bases, with 14 bases between the two germline ends. This chain's CDR3 is CASSPAGHYYEQYF. The DNA for the CDR3 is TGTGCCAGTAGTCCCGCGGGACATTACTACGAGCAGTACTTC.

This clonotype was seen more than once but under ten times. The chain employs TRBV27 and TRBJ2-7, with 12 bases that match TRBD2. CDR3 length: 15 amino acids. Germline V gene lookup returns CDR1 MNHEY and CDR2 SMNVEV (reference sequence). V lost 5 bases to trimming and J lost 6 bases; unmatched junction nucleotides: 8. CDR3 sequence reads: CASSPTPSGRAEQYF. Written as DNA, the CDR3 is TGTGCCAGCAGTCCCACGCCTAGCGGGAGGGCCGAGCAGTACTTC.

In its sample, this clonotype was seen many times. This chain uses TRBV30 with TRBJ2-6, with D unresolved. There are 13 residues in the CDR3. The V end was cut by 6 bases, the J end by 1 base, with 7 bases between. Germline V gives CDR1 GTSNPN, CDR2 SVGIG (reference sequence). The CDR3 here is CACPPSGANVLTF. The CDR3 bases are TGTGCCTGCCCCCCTTCTGGGGCCAACGTCCTGACTTTC.

This clonotype was seen a handful of times. The rearrangement links TRBV29-1 to TRBJ2-7; the match to TRBD2 covers 7 bases. V shed 6 bases and J 4 bases; nucleotides not matched to a gene: 9. From germline, CDR1 is SQVTM and CDR2 ANQGSEA. The CDR3 length is 13 residues. Here the CDR3 DNA reads TGCAGCGTCTCTGGACTAGACGGTTACGAGCAGTACTTC. Amino acid sequence: CSVSGLDGYEQYF.

This clonotype was seen many times. The gene calls are TRBV11-1 and TRBJ1-5; a possible D gene is TRBD1 (6 bases). The CDR3 is 14 amino acids. The germline V gene encodes CDR1 SGHAT and CDR2 FQDESV (reference sequence). Trimming removed 2 bases at V and 3 bases at J, with 8 bases between. The CDR3 protein is CASSLPGVNQPQHF. In DNA, the CDR3 is TGTGCCAGCAGCTTACCAGGGGTCAATCAGCCCCAGCATTTT.

This clonotype was picked up a small number of times. This chain uses TRBV5-6 with TRBJ2-3; TRBD1 or TRBD2 may be the D gene (5 bases each). Germline V gene data show CDR1 as SGHDT and CDR2 as YYEEEE. V lost 3 bases and J lost 4, with 15 bases in between. CDR3 length: 15 amino acids. CDR3 sequence (DNA): TGTGCCAGCAGCTCCGGGACCCCGCCGTCAGATACGCAGTATTTT. Residues: CASSSGTPPSDTQYF. Supplemented by reference TRBV5-6 and TRBJ2-3, the full variable domain reads DAGVTQSPTHLIKTRGQQVTLRCSPKSGHDTVSWYQQALGQGPQFIFQYYEEEERQRGNFPDRFSGHQFPNYSSELNVNALLLGDSALYLCASSSGTPPSDTQYFGPGTRLTVL.

This clonotype came up many times. The CDR3 DNA is TGCGCCAGCAGCTTGAAGACAGGAGATGGCTACACCTTC. Its translation: CASSLKTGDGYTF. The J gene is TRBJ1-2, the V gene TRBV5-1, with D maybe TRBD1 (6 bases). Germline V gene lookup returns CDR1 SGHRS and CDR2 YFSETQ. Trimming removed 1 base at V and 6 bases at J, with 10 bases between. The CDR3 runs 13 residues.

This clonotype was seen at least ten times. The V gene is TRBV29-1, the J gene TRBJ2-3; TRBD2 agrees at 8 bases. Germline loops: CDR1 SQVTM, CDR2 ANQGSEA. With V trimmed by 4 bases and J by 1 base, 7 bases remained unmatched. This CDR3 has 15 amino acids. CDR3 coding DNA: TGCAGCGTTGGGGAAGCGGGAGTAGGCACAGATACGCAGTATTTT. Translation: CSVGEAGVGTDTQYF.

Remarks on this clonotype: It may be a read error: a sequence one base away is much more abundant. The chain employs TRBV27 and TRBJ2-7, with D perhaps TRBD1 (6 bases). Germline V gene data show CDR1 as MNHEY and CDR2 as SMNVEV (reference sequence). The CDR3 length is 15 residues. CDR3 region: CASTFTTGTVHEQHF. CDR3 in DNA: TGTGCCAGCACCTTTACCACAGGGACGGTCCACGAGCAGCACTTC.

This clonotype showed up many times. The V call is TRBV5-4, the J call TRBJ1-2; the D is unclear. The length of the CDR3 is 14 residues. V lost 1 base to trimming and J lost 4 bases, with 11 bases between them. Germline loops: CDR1 SGHNT, CDR2 YYREEE (reference sequence). CDR3 amino acids: CASSLKGGTYGYTF. The CDR3 nucleotides read TGTGCCAGCAGCTTGAAAGGAGGCACCTATGGCTACACCTTC.

This clonotype was observed many times. The V and J genes are TRBV12-3 or TRBV12-4 and TRBJ1-1, with 7 bases identical to TRBD1. J gave up 11 bases and V 2 bases, and 8 bases lay outside the gene matches. CDR3 length: 13 residues. The CDR3 bases are TGTGCCAGCAGTTTATTTGAAAGGGGGCGGGCTTTCTTT. Translating gives CASSLFERGRAFF.

This clonotype was picked up many times. The gene calls are TRBV11-2 and TRBJ2-2, with 9 bases lining up with TRBD2. J was trimmed by 10 bases and V by 5 bases; bases with no gene match: 11. Per germline, CDR1 SGHAT and CDR2 FQNNGV. This CDR3 has 15 residues. The DNA for the CDR3 is TGTGCCAGCAGCACTGATGGCGGGAGGGCCGCGGAGCTGTTTTTT. Translated, it gives CASSTDGGRAAELFF.

V usage is TRBV4-2 and J usage is TRBJ2-7; 7 bases are a match to TRBD2. The CDR3 runs 15 residues. Germline CDR1 is LGHNA and CDR2 is YNFKEQ. J was trimmed by 3 bases and V by 0 bases; bases with no gene match: 5. CDR3: CASSQDWLADYEQYF. DNA for the CDR3: TGTGCCAGCAGCCAAGATTGGCTAGCGGACTACGAGCAGTACTTC.

This clonotype has more than one count but fewer than ten. This sequence joins TRBV11-3 and TRBJ2-7, with unresolved D. The CDR3 is made up of 12 amino acids. V lost 5 bases to trimming and J lost 6 bases, with 11 bases between them. The germline gives CDR1 SGHNT, CDR2 YENEEA. CDR3 residues: CASSPGDGEQYF. CDR3 sequence (DNA): TGTGCCAGCAGCCCCGGAGACGGCGAGCAGTACTTC.

The table lists this clonotype with many counts. The rearrangement uses TRBV4-1 and TRBJ2-2; D is possibly TRBD2 (5 bases). Trimming left V 2 bases short and J 0 bases short, with 7 bases between. The CDR3 consists of 15 residues. Germline CDR1 and CDR2: MGHRA and YSYEKL. DNA of the CDR3: TGCGCCAGCAGCCAATTGGACTCGAACACCGGGGAGCTGTTTTTT. Protein product: CASSQLDSNTGELFF.

Ten or more counts support this clonotype. DNA for the CDR3: TGTGCCAGCAGCTTTTGGCGCCGCAGTACCACTGAAGCTTTCTTT. Its translation is CASSFWRRSTTEAFF. The chain recombines TRBV5-6 with TRBJ1-1, with D hard to call. V lost 2 bases, J lost 4 bases, and 15 bases lay in between. The CDR3 has 15 residues. Per the germline V gene, CDR1 is SGHDT and CDR2 is YYEEEE.

This clonotype was counted at least ten times. V and J are TRBV29-1 and TRBJ2-7, with 12 bases that match TRBD1. The germline V gene has CDR1 SQVTM and CDR2 ANQGSEA. The V and J ends lost 4 bases and 5 bases, in that order; junction bases with no gene match: 9. The CDR3 contains 15 residues. As DNA, the CDR3 is TGCAGCGTTGCCCCAGGAGGGACAGGGGGCCACGAGCAGTACTTC. Protein sequence: CSVAPGGTGGHEQYF.

Regarding this clonotype: The junction does not match germline at one end; this may be a read error. V gene TRBV20-1 combines with J gene TRBJ2-7, with TRBD2 matching over 9 bases. The CDR3 is 14 amino acids. The germline V gene encodes CDR1 DFQATT and CDR2 SNEGSKA (reference sequence). The CDR3 sequence is CSVRRTSEWNEQYF. DNA of the CDR3: TGCAGTGTTAGAAGGACTAGCGAATGGAACGAGCAGTACTTC.

This clonotype was counted ten times or more. The gene calls are TRBV5-4 and TRBJ2-7; 7 bases are shared with TRBD2. The CDR3 length is 15 residues. The V gene's germline CDR1 is SGHNT and CDR2 YYREEE (reference sequence). Trimming at V came to 4 bases and at J to 1 base, leaving 8 bases not matched to a gene. CDR3 residues: CASSPATSTSYEQYF. The CDR3 bases are TGTGCCAGCAGCCCCGCGACTAGCACATCCTACGAGCAGTACTTC.

At least ten counts were recorded for this clonotype. The rearrangement joins TRBV10-1 to TRBJ1-1; 10 nucleotides align to TRBD1. V dropped 5 bases and J dropped 5; count of bases not matched to a gene: 5. The CDR3 is 14 amino acids. CDR1 is WNHNN, CDR2 SYGVQD, per germline (reference sequence). CDR3 loop: CASSLDRGRTEAFF. The CDR3 coding sequence is TGCGCCAGCAGTCTAGACAGGGGGCGGACTGAAGCTTTCTTT.

There are many counts of this clonotype. The rearrangement uses TRBV7-9 and TRBJ1-5; a possible D gene is TRBD1 (6 bases). This CDR3 has 15 amino acids. Deletions cut 8 bases from V and 1 base from J, with 15 bases between. Germline loops: CDR1 SEHNR, CDR2 FQNEAQ (reference sequence). CDR3 DNA: TGTGCCAGCTCCGTGGGGGCGAACAGCAATCAGCCCCAGCATTTT. Translating it yields CASSVGANSNQPQHF.

This clonotype was found many times. The chain uses TRBV29-1 and TRBJ1-2; 9 bases line up with TRBD1. Trimming at V came to 1 base and at J to 8 bases, leaving 5 bases not matched to a gene. The germline V gene encodes CDR1 SQVTM and CDR2 ANQGSEA. This CDR3 spans 13 amino acids. The CDR3 sequence is CSVEVRDRAGYTF. The CDR3 nucleotides read TGCAGCGTTGAAGTGAGGGACAGGGCAGGCTACACCTTC.

This clonotype was seen at least ten times. This chain connects TRBV20-1 to TRBJ1-5, with D perhaps TRBD1 (5 bases). Germline CDR1 is DFQATT and CDR2 is SNEGSKA (reference sequence). The CDR3 has 13 residues. V lost 5 bases, J lost 5 bases, and 13 bases lay in between. Here the CDR3 reads CSARDGSYQPQHF. CDR3 in DNA: TGCAGTGCTCGGGACGGCTCCTATCAGCCCCAGCATTTT.

Ten or more counts support this clonotype. This chain joins TRBV7-3 and TRBJ2-1, with TRBD2 matching 8 bases. This CDR3 has 13 residues. The V and J ends lost 11 bases and 4 bases, in that order; junction bases with no gene match: 7. Germline-derived CDR1 and CDR2 are SGHTA and FQGTGA. Here the CDR3 reads CASTSGAYNEQFF. CDR3 sequence (DNA): TGTGCCTCTACTAGCGGAGCTTACAATGAGCAGTTCTTC.